The T cell receptor (beta chain) described here comes from a study of response to subunit inactivated influenza vaccine. General observations from the study: The authors suggested that every seasonal influenza vaccination recruits few new T cells.

V was cut by 6 bases and J by 3 bases, with 9 bases left in between. The germline CDR1 and CDR2 sequences are SGHAT and FQNNGV. CDR3 length: 13 residues. Comment on this clonotype: Its cognate antigen is unknown.

TCRdb independently ran MiXCR on the RT-PCR reads; one entry per CDR3 protein. The sample carries more than 700,000 distinct CDR3 sequences, around 20% recorded once. Material: PBMCs from blood, obtained approximately 5 days after vaccination. The receptor comes from a man aged 50-60 years who received an inactivated influenza vaccine. The rearrangement links TRBV11-2 to TRBJ1-5; maybe TRBD1 (5 bases). The DNA of the CDR3 is TGTGCCAGCAGAGGGGCATTCAATCAGCCCCAGCATTTT. Amino acid sequence: CASRGAFNQPQHF.